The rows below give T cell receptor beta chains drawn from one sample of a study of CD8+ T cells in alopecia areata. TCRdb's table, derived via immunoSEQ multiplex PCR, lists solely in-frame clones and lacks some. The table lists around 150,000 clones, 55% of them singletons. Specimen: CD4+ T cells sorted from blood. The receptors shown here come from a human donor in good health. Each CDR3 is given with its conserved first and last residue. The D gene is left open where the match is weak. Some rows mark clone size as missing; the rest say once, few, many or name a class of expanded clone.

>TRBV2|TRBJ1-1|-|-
TGTGCCAGTCGACAGATGAACACTGAAGCTTTCTTT
CASRQMNTEAFF
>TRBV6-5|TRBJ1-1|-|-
TGTGCCAGCAGTCTAACAGGGATGAACACTGAAGCTTTCTTT
CASSLTGMNTEAFF
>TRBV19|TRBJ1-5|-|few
TGTGCCAGTAGACCCCCCCGGGGAAGCAATCAGCCCCAGCATTTT
CASRPPRGSNQPQHF
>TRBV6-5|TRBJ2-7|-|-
TGTGCCAGCAGTTCAGGGTACGGCGAGCAGTACTTC
CASSSGYGEQYF
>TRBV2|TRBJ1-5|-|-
TGTGCCAGCAGTGGCCGGGGGAATAGCAATCAGCCCCAGCATTTT
CASSGRGNSNQPQHF
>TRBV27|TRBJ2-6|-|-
TGTGCCAGCAGTTGGACTCCTGGGGCCAACGTCCTGACTTTC
CASSWTPGANVLTF
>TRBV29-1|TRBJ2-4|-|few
TGCAGCGTTGAAGATCTTTTATTCCGCGGGAATCTAGCCAAAAACATTCAGTACTTC
CSVEDLLFRGNLAKNIQYF
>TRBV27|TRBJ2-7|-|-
TGTGCCAGCAGTCTCCCCGGGCCACGGGACATCCCTGGCGAGCAGTACTTC
CASSLPGPRDIPGEQYF
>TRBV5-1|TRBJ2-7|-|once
TGCGCCAGCAGCCGAGACTTCTACGAGCAGTACTTC
CASSRDFYEQYF
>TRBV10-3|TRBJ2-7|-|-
TGTGCCATCAGTGGAGTAAGCTACGAGCAGTACTTC
CAISGVSYEQYF
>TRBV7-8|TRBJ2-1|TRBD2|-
TGTGCCAGCAGCCCCACCGGGAGCGGGAGAAATGAGCAGTTCTTC
CASSPTGSGRNEQFF
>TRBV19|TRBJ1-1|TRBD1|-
TGTGCCAGTAGGGGACAGTTGAACACTGAAGCTTTCTTT
CASRGQLNTEAFF
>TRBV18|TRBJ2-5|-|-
TGTGCCAGCTCACCCCAAGAGACCCAGTACTTC
CASSPQETQYF
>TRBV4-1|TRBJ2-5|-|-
TGCGCCAGCAGCCAAGGGGCCTTAGCCGGAGAGACCCAGTACTTC
CASSQGALAGETQYF
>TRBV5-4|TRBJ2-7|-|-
TGTGCCAGCAGCACCCCCGGATCCTACGAGCAGTACTTC
CASSTPGSYEQYF
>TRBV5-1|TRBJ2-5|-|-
TGCGCCAGCAGCCGCGGGGACGGGGAGACCCAGTACTTC
CASSRGDGETQYF
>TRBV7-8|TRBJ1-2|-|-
TGTGCCAGCAGCCAAGGACTTAACTATGGCTACACCTTC
CASSQGLNYGYTF
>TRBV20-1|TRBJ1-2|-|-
TGCAGTGCTAGAGTGGGGGGCGGCTACACCTTC
CSARVGGGYTF
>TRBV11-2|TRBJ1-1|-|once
TGTGCCAGCCTATCGGGGGGAGGGAAAACTGAAGCTTTCTTT
CASLSGGGKTEAFF
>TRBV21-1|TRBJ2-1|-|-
TGTGCCAGCAGCAAAGTGGGTTGGAATGAGCAGTTCTTC
CASSKVGWNEQFF